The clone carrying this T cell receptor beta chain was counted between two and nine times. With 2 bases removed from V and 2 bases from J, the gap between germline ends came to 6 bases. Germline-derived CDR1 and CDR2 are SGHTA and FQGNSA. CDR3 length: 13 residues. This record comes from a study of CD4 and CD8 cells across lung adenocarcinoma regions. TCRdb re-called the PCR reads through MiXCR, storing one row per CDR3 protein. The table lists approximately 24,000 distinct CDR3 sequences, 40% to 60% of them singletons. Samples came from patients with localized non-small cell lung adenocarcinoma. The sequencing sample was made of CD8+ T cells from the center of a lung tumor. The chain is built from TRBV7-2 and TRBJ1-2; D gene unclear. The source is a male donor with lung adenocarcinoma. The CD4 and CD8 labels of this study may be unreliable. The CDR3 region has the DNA TGTGCCAGCAGCTTACAGGCCAACTATGGCTACACCTTC. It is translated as CASSLQANYGYTF.